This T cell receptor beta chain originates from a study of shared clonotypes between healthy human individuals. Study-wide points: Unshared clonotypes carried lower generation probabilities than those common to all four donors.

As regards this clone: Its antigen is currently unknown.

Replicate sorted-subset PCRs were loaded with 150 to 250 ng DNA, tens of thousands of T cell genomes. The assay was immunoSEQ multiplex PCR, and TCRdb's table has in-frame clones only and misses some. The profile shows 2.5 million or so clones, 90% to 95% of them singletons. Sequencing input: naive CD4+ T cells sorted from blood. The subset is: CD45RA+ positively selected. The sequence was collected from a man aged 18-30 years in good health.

The CDR3, as DNA: TGTGCCAGCAGCTTAGTGGCTTTAGGGCCCCACAGGGACACCGGGGAGCTGTTTTTT. This gives the protein CASSLVALGPHRDTGELFF. V usage is TRBV7-2 and J usage is TRBJ2-2; D possibly corresponds to TRBD1 (6 bases). Germline assignment: CDR1 SGHTA and CDR2 FQGNSA. CDR3 length: 19 amino acids. Deletions cut 1 base from V and 3 bases from J, with 21 bases between.